Listed below are T cell receptor beta chains from one sample, sequenced in a study of control samples from healthy donors and cancer patients. Using immunoSEQ multiplex PCR, the repertoire was profiled, and TCRdb retains in-frame clones only, with some absent. The sample lists 390,000 or so clones; roughly 90% were seen once. Sequencing input: PBMCs. These receptors originate from a man in his forties or fifties with head and neck cancer. CDR3s include the opening cysteine and the closing phenylalanine or tryptophan. A D gene is named only where the DNA matches it firmly. Where a row states a size, it is once, few, many or the class of an expanded clone; other rows omit it.

size	D	J	V	CDR3	DNA
NA	NA	TRBJ1-2	TRBV5-1	CASSLGRNYGYTF	TGCGCCAGCAGCTTGGGGCGTAACTATGGCTACACCTTC
few	NA	TRBJ1-5	TRBV20-1	CSATANQPQHF	TGCAGTGCTACAGCAAATCAGCCCCAGCATTTT
NA	TRBD1	TRBJ1-6	TRBV5-1	CASSLYGTGNSPLHF	TGCGCCAGCAGCCTCTACGGGACAGGAAATTCACCCCTCCACTTT
NA	NA	TRBJ1-1	TRBV30	CAWSVGGTEAFF	TGTGCCTGGAGTGTGGGGGGCACTGAAGCTTTCTTT
once	NA	TRBJ2-5	TRBV28	CASSLVASPGTQYF	TGTGCCAGCAGTTTAGTCGCTTCCCCGGGGACCCAGTACTTC
NA	TRBD1	TRBJ1-5	TRBV2	CASRGGQGSSPQHF	TGTGCCAGCAGGGGGGGACAGGGCAGTTCGCCCCAGCATTTT
NA	NA	TRBJ2-2	TRBV30	CACRDARYTGELFF	TGTGCCTGTCGGGACGCCAGGTACACCGGGGAGCTGTTTTTT
NA	NA	TRBJ1-6	TRBV6-6	CASSRHGFPLHF	TGTGCCAGCAGTCGACACGGGTTCCCCCTCCACTTT
NA	NA	TRBJ1-5	TRBV5-1	CASSLVPGNSNQPQHF	TGCGCCAGCAGCTTGGTACCCGGAAATAGCAATCAGCCCCAGCATTTT
NA	NA	TRBJ1-3	TRBV7-9	CARREGSGNTIYF	TGTGCGCGGAGGGAGGGCTCTGGAAACACCATATATTTT
NA	TRBD2	TRBJ2-1	TRBV11-2	CASSFPGRGSYNEQFF	TGTGCCAGCAGCTTTCCAGGGCGGGGGTCCTACAATGAGCAGTTCTTC
NA	TRBD2	TRBJ2-1	TRBV7-2	CASSPGLAGGPNEQFF	TGTGCCAGCAGCCCGGGTCTAGCGGGGGGGCCGAATGAGCAGTTCTTC
NA	TRBD1	TRBJ2-7	TRBV19	CASSMGTGGTYEQYF	TGTGCCAGTAGTATGGGGACAGGGGGAACCTACGAGCAGTACTTC
NA	NA	TRBJ1-5	TRBV30	CAWSADSNQPQHF	TGTGCCTGGAGTGCGGATAGCAATCAGCCCCAGCATTTT
NA	TRBD2	TRBJ2-3	TRBV24-1	CATGGTSSTDTQYF	TGTGCCACGGGTGGGACTAGTAGCACAGATACGCAGTATTTT
NA	NA	TRBJ2-7	TRBV21-1	CASSRVGRGAAYEQYF	NA
once	NA	TRBJ1-1	TRBV19	CASRQRAEAFF	TGTGCCAGTAGACAGCGGGCTGAAGCTTTCTTT
NA	NA	TRBJ2-2	TRBV28	CASSLRGQGAYTGELFF	TGTGCCAGCAGTTTACGTGGGCAGGGAGCCTACACCGGGGAGCTGTTTTTT
NA	TRBD1	TRBJ2-2	TRBV7-3	CASSLTLGTGVAGELFF	TGTGCCAGCAGCTTAACCCTCGGGACAGGGGTGGCCGGGGAGCTGTTTTTT
NA	NA	TRBJ1-1	TRBV9	CASSVDEGFRDTEAFF	TGTGCCAGCAGCGTAGATGAAGGCTTCCGGGACACTGAAGCTTTCTTT
once	NA	TRBJ2-5	TRBV4-1	CASSQDGSGGGQETQYF	TGCGCCAGCAGCCAAGATGGGTCAGGAGGCGGGCAAGAGACCCAGTACTTC
NA	NA	TRBJ1-1	TRBV4-2	CASSQDGQFSMNTEAFF	TGTGCCAGCAGCCAAGATGGGCAGTTTTCTATGAACACTGAAGCTTTCTTT
NA	NA	TRBJ1-5	TRBV6-2/TRBV6-3	CASSSRTGNNQPQHF	TGTGCCAGCAGTTCTCGAACAGGGAACAATCAGCCCCAGCATTTT
NA	NA	TRBJ1-4	TRBV30	CAWSVSLTGGGEKLFF	TGTGCCTGGAGTGTAAGCCTAACAGGTGGAGGTGAAAAACTGTTTTTT
NA	TRBD2	TRBJ2-5	TRBV20-1	CSASSGLVVATQYF	TGCAGTGCTAGTTCGGGACTAGTGGTTGCGACCCAGTACTTC
NA	NA	TRBJ1-1	TRBV11-2	CASSLEGGGRSEAFF	TGTGCCAGCAGCTTAGAGGGGGGCGGAAGATCTGAAGCTTTCTTT
NA	NA	TRBJ1-1	TRBV5-8	CATLESLPKLSGDEAFF	TGTGCCACCCTGGAGTCGCTCCCGAAGTTGTCAGGCGACGAAGCTTTCTTT
NA	NA	TRBJ1-1	TRBV7-2	CASSFSPGMNTEAFF	TGTGCCAGCAGCTTCTCCCCAGGGATGAACACTGAAGCTTTCTTT
NA	NA	TRBJ1-5	TRBV15	CATSRAGIRSNQPQHF	TGTGCCACCAGCAGAGCCGGGATTAGGAGCAATCAGCCCCAGCATTTT